What follows is one T cell receptor beta chain and its context. The CDR3 spans 14 residues. The V gene lost 4 bases and the J gene lost 4 bases, with 14 bases spanning the gap. CDR1 SQVTM and CDR2 ANQGSEA come from the germline V gene. The sample belongs to a study of CD8 T cells in Susac syndrome. Healthy donors matched for age and sex were used as controls. A quantity of roughly 0.5 to 1 ug RNA underwent reverse transcription using random hexamers. TCRdb reanalysed the immunoSEQ multiplex PCR reads using MiXCR and keeps one entry per CDR3 protein. This sample yields around 190,000 distinct CDR3 sequences, of which roughly 95% are seen a single time; 0.085% to 0.11% belongs to the top ten.

What was sequenced was CD4+ T cells from PBMCs. The J gene is TRBJ2-1, the V gene TRBV29-1, with D possibly called TRBD1 or TRBD2 (5 bases each). The source of this sequence is a human donor in good health. CDR3 nucleotides: TGCAGCGTTGGCCTGGGGGACCGTTACAATGAGCAGTTCTTC. Its protein is CSVGLGDRYNEQFF.